The following is a T cell receptor (beta chain) sequence with its context. What it binds is not known. TCRdb's table, derived via immunoSEQ multiplex PCR, lists solely in-frame clones and lacks some. The profile shows 11,000 to 15,000 clones, 90% to 95% of them singletons. Sampled blood was obtained at baseline, cycle 4 day 1, and cycle 7 day 1. This sample is drawn from a study of OX40 agonist ivuxolimab in advanced cancers. Study context: Those treated in dose escalation had hepatocellular carcinoma, melanoma, renal cell cancer or head and neck cancer.

Trimming took 5 bases from V and 4 from J; bases not matched to a gene: 9. The CDR3 is 15 residues long. Germline V gene lookup returns CDR1 ENHRY and CDR2 SYGVKD. The study, taken as a whole, reports: Expanded clones were, on average, more numerous among CD8+ T cells than CD4+.

This clonotype originated in an adult with an advanced solid tumor such as melanoma, head and neck, liver or kidney cancer. Here the sequenced sample was CD4+ or CD8+ T cells sorted from blood, taken in a trial of the OX40 agonist ivuxolimab. V usage is TRBV10-3 and J usage is TRBJ2-7; 9 bases align to TRBD1. CDR3 DNA: TGTGCCATCAGTTCGCCGGGACAGGGAATATACGAGCAGTACTTC. The encoded protein is CAISSPGQGIYEQYF.